The TCR beta chain described here comes from a study of blood T cell repertoires in COVID-19. Study overall: There were acute and convalescent COVID-19 samples, and they came from the United States, Italy and Spain. Sources were T cells, B-cell-depleted T cells, or PBMCs; the material itself was cDNA or gDNA.

Per the study methods: Cell counts per sample came from amplifying reference gene primers. Measured with immunoSEQ multiplex PCR; TCRdb has only the in-frame clones, and not every one. V and J calls and clone size are given by that table; D and trimming were obtained from the DNA. The sample records some 140,000 clones, nearly 80% being singletons. Per germline, CDR1 SGHNT and CDR2 YENEEA. The CDR3 length is 13 residues. The V gene end was trimmed by 5 bases and the J gene end by 5 bases; junction bases not matched to a gene: 5. The receptor was derived from a man aged 80 or over with acute or convalescent COVID-19. The chain recombines TRBV11-3 with TRBJ1-1, with TRBD1 matching over 7 bases. The sequencing input was peripheral blood. CDR3 DNA sequence: TGTGCCAGCAGCGTTCAGGGGGGTACTGAAGCTTTCTTT. This gives the protein CASSVQGGTEAFF.